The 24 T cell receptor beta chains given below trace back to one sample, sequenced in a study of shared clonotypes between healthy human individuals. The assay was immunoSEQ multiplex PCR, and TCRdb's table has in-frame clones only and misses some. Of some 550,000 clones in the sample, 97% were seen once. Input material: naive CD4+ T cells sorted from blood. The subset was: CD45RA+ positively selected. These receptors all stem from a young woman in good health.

The CDR3: CASSHTGGATGNTIYF. The CDR3 DNA follows: TGTGCCAGCAGCCATACAGGGGGCGCAACTGGAAACACCATATATTTT. The chain combines TRBV27 with TRBJ1-3, with TRBD1 identical over 9 bases. Germline CDR1 is MNHEY and CDR2 is SMNVEV (reference sequence). V was clipped by 6 bases and J by 2 bases; unmatched bases: 8. The CDR3 loop spans 16 amino acids.

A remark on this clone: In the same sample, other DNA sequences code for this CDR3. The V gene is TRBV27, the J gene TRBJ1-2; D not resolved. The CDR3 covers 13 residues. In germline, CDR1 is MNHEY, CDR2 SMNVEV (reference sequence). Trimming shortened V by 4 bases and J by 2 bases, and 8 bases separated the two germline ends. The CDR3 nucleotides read TGTGCCAGCAGTTCATCCAGGAACTATGGCTACACCTTC. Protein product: CASSSSRNYGYTF.

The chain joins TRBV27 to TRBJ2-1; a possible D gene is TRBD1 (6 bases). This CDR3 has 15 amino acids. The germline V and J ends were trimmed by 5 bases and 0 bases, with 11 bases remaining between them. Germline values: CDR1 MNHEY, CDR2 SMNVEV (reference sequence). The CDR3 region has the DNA TGTGCCAGCAGTACGCAGGGGAGCTCCTACAATGAGCAGTTCTTC. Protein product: CASSTQGSSYNEQFF.

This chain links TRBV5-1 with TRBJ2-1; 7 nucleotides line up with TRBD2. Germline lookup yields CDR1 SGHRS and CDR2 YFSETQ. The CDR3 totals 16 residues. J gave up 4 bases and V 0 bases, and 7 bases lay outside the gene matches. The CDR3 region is CASSLELALLYNEQFF. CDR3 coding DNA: TGCGCCAGCAGCTTGGAACTAGCGCTACTGTACAATGAGCAGTTCTTC.

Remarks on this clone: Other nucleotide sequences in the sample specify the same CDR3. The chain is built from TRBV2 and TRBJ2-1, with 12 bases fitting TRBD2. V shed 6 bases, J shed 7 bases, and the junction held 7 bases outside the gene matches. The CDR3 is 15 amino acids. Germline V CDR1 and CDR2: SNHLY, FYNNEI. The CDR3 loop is CASSPTSGSYNEQFF. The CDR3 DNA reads TGTGCCAGCAGCCCGACTAGCGGGAGTTATAATGAGCAGTTCTTC.

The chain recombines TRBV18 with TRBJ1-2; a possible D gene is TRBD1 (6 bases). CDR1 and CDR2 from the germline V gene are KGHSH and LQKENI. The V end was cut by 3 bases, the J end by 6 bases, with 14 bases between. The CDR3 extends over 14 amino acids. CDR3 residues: CASSPQGRGNGYTF. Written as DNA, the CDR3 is TGTGCCAGCTCACCTCAGGGCAGGGGAAATGGCTACACCTTC.

The CDR3 region is CASSSDRYNYGYTF. For the CDR3, the DNA is TGTGCCAGCAGCTCGGACAGATATAACTATGGCTACACCTTC. V usage is TRBV5-8 and J usage is TRBJ1-2, with D maybe TRBD1 (6 bases). The germline V and J ends were trimmed by 3 bases and 1 base, with 10 bases remaining between them. The CDR3 is 14 amino acids. Germline V gene sequence: CDR1 SGHTS, CDR2 YDEGEE.

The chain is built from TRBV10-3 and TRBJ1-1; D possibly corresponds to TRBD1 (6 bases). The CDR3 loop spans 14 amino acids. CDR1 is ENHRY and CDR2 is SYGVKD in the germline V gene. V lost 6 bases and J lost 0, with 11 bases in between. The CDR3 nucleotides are TGTGCCATCAGCCCCAGGGGCATGAACACTGAAGCTTTCTTT. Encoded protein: CAISPRGMNTEAFF.

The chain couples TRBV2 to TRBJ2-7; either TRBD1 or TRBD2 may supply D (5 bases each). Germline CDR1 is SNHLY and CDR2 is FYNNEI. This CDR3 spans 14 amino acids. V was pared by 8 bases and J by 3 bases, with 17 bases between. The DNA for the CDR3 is TGTGCCAGCCGAACGGGACGGGCAAACTACGAGCAGTACTTC. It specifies CASRTGRANYEQYF.

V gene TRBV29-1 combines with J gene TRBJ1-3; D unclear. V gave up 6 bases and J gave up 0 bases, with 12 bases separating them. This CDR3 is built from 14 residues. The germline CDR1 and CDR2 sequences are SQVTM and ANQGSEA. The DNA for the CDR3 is TGCAGCGTGAAATTACCGAGCTCTGGAAACACCATATATTTT. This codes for CSVKLPSSGNTIYF.

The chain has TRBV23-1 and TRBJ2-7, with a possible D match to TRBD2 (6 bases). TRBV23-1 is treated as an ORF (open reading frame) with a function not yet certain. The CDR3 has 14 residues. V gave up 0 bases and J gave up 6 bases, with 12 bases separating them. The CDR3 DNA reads TGCGCCAGCAGTCAATCTCCGGAAGCGGGCGAGCAGTACTTC. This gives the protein CASSQSPEAGEQYF.

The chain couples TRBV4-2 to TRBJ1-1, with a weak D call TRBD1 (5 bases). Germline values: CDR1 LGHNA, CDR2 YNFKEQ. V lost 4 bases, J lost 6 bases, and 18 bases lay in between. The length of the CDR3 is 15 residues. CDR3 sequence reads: CASSPQRGKDAEAFF. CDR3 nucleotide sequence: TGTGCCAGCAGCCCACAGCGGGGGAAGGACGCTGAAGCTTTCTTT.

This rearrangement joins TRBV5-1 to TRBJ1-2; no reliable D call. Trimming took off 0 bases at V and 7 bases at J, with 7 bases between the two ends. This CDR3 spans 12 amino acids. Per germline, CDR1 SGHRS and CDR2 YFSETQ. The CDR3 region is CASSLGQFGYTF. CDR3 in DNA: TGCGCCAGCAGCTTGGGCCAGTTTGGCTACACCTTC.

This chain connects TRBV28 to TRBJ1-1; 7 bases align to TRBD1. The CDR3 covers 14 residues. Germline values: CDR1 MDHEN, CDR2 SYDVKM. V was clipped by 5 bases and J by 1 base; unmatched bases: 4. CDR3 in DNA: TGTGCCAGCAGTCCGGGACAGACGAACACTGAAGCTTTCTTT. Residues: CASSPGQTNTEAFF.

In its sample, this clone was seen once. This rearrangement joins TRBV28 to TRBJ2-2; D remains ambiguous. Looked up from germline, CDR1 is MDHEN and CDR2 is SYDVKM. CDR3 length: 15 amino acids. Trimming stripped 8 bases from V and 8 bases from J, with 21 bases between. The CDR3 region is CASEHRIPKGGELFF. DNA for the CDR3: TGTGCCAGCGAGCATCGGATTCCGAAGGGTGGGGAGCTGTTTTTT.

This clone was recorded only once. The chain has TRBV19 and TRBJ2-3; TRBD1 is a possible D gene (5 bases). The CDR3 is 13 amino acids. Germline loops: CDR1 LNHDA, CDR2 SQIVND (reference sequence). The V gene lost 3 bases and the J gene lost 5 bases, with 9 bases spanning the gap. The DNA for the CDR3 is TGTGCCAGTAGTATGTTTAGGGGAGATACGCAGTATTTT. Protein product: CASSMFRGDTQYF.

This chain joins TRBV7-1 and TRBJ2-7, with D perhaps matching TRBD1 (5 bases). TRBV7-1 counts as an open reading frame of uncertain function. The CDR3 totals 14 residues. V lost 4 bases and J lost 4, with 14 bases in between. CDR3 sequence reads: CASSLAPTGYEQYF. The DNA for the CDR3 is TGTGCCAGCAGCTTAGCCCCCACAGGTTACGAGCAGTACTTC.

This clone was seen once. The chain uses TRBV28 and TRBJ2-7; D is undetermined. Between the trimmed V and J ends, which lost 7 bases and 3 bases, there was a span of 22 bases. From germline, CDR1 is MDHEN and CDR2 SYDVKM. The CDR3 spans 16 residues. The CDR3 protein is CASNLGPTRSVYEQYF. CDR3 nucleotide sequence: TGTGCCAGCAACTTGGGCCCCACGCGGAGTGTCTACGAGCAGTACTTC.

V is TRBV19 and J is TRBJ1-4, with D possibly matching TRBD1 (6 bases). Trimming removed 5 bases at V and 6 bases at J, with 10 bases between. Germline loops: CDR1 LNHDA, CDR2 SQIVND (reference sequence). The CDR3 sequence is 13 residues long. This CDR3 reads CASSYGGDEKLFF. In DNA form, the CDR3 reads TGTGCCAGTAGTTATGGGGGCGATGAAAAACTGTTTTTT. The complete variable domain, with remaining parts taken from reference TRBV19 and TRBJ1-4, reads DGGITQSPKYLFRKEGQNVTLSCEQNLNHDAMYWYRQDPGQGLRLIYYSQIVNDFQKGDIAEGYSVSREKKESFPLTVTSAQKNPTAFYLCASSYGGDEKLFFGSGTQLSVL.

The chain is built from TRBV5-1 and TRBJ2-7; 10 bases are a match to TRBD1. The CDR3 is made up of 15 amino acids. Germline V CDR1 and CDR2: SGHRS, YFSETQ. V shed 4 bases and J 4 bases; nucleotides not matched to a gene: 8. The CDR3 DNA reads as TGCGCCAGCAGCCACCGGGACAGGGGCTTTTACGAGCAGTACTTC. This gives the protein CASSHRDRGFYEQYF. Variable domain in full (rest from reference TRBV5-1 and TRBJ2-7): KAGVTQTPRYLIKTRGQQVTLSCSPISGHRSVSWYQQTPGQGLQFLFEYFSETQRNKGNFPGRFSGRQFSNSRSEMNVSTLELGDSALYLCASSHRDRGFYEQYFGPGTRLTVT.

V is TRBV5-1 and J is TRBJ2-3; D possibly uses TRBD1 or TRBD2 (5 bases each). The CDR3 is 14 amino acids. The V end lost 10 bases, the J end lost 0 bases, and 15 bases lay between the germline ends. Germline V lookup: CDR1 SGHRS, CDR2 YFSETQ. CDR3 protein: CAARDGASTDTQYF. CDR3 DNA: TGCGCCGCAAGGGACGGAGCTAGCACAGATACGCAGTATTTT.

The CDR3 DNA reads as TGTGCCAGCAGTTTTGGCGGGGGCAGCTCCTACGAGCAGTACTTC. Its translation: CASSFGGGSSYEQYF. The chain combines TRBV28 with TRBJ2-7; TRBD2 might be the D (7 bases). From germline, CDR1 is MDHEN and CDR2 SYDVKM. The CDR3 has 15 amino acids. V was pared by 3 bases and J by 0 bases, with 12 bases between.

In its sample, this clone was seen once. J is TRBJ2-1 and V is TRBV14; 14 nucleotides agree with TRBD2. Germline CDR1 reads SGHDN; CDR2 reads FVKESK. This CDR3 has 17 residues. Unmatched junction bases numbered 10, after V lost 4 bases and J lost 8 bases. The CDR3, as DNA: TGTGCCAGCAGCCCGCTGGGACTAGCGGGAGTTTCGGATGAGCAGTTCTTC. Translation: CASSPLGLAGVSDEQFF.

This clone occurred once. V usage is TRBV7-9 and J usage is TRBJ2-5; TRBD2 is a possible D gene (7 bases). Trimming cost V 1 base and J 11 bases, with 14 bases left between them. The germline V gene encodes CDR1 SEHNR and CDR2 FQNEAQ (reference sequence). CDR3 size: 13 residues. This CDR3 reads CASSLGGGLEQYF. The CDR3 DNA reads TGTGCCAGCAGCTTAGGGGGGGGCCTAGAGCAGTACTTC.